The rows below give T cell receptor beta chains drawn from one sample of a study of T cell responses to AZD1222 COVID-19 vaccine. Clones were read by immunoSEQ multiplex PCR, and TCRdb kept only the in-frame ones, dropping some. The data hold about 130,000 clones, with more than 80% observed a single time. The source was peripheral blood, collected 28 days after the second AZD1222 dose. Every receptor here comes from an adult who received the AZD1222 COVID-19 vaccine. CDR3s leave out the opening cysteine and the closing phenylalanine or tryptophan. The D gene is left open where the match is weak.

>.|TRBV12-3/TRBV12-4
ASSFVTNQPQH
>.|TRBV3-1/TRBV3-2
ASSQGTANSPLH
>.|TRBV4-1
ASSQDPTEQGTYEQY
>.|TRBV30
AWTMTDGNTIY
>.|TRBV19
ASGGGGREQY
>.|TRBV10-3
AITGDTDTQY
>TRBD2|TRBV6-6
ASSPPRGLAGYNEQF
>TRBD2|TRBV6-4
ASSSGGARYNEQF
>.|TRBV5-4
ASNPDGLLTDTQY
>TRBD1|TRBV6-5
ASSPGTGPLYWF
>.|TRBV6-1
ASSERPGGNSGANVLT
>TRBD2|TRBV7-8
ASSPLARLARAGEQF
>.|TRBV6-1
ASSDPWGGYT
>.|TRBV28
ASSLPENYGYT
>.|TRBV7-2
ASSLVGRQETQY
>.|TRBV7-2
ASSTLGGPGQPQH
>.|TRBV28
ASSVNGGNEKLF
>.|TRBV4-1
ASSPTAVRGGYT
>.|TRBV28
ASTNSQINTEAF
>.|TRBV2
ASSERRPIQETQY
>.|TRBV5-1
ASSSDSRGGNTIY
>.|TRBV3-1/TRBV3-2
ASRAGVYNSPLH
>.|TRBV27
ASRDTDAYNSPLH
>TRBD1|TRBV18
ASSPRPGQGAAETQY
>.|TRBV5-1
ASSAQGLGGNTIY
>.|TRBV5-1
ASSEMGLENEKLF
>.|TRBV10-3
AISESAAHTEAF
>.|TRBV30
AWTPLVRVRGDGYT
>TRBD1|TRBV6-5
ASNPTRTGFYEQY